There are a few counts of the clone carrying this TCR beta chain. What it binds is not known. The data are from a study of response to subunit inactivated influenza vaccine. Study-level findings and limits: That few new T cells are recruited by each seasonal influenza vaccination was the authors' suggestion.

V shed 5 bases and J shed 8 bases, with 15 bases lying between them. The CDR3 totals 13 residues. The V gene's germline CDR1 is SGHTA and CDR2 FQGNSA. TCRdb re-called the RT-PCR reads through MiXCR, storing one row per CDR3 protein. Here the sample spans around 500,000 distinct CDR3 sequences, roughly 11% being singletons. The V call is TRBV7-2, the J call TRBJ1-2; maybe TRBD1 (5 bases). The receptor's source is a man in his fifties who received an inactivated influenza vaccine. The specimen was PBMCs from blood, collected about 40 days after vaccination. CDR3 bases: TGTGCCAGCAGCCCTGGAGGGGCCGGGGGCTACACCTTC. Amino acid sequence: CASSPGGAGGYTF. The whole variable domain, remainder taken from reference TRBV7-2 and TRBJ1-2, is GAGVSQSPSNKVTEKGKDVELRCDPISGHTALYWYRQSLGQGLEFLIYFQGNSAPDKSGLPSDRFSAERTGGSVSTLTIQRTQQEDSAVYLCASSPGGAGGYTFGSGTRLTVV.